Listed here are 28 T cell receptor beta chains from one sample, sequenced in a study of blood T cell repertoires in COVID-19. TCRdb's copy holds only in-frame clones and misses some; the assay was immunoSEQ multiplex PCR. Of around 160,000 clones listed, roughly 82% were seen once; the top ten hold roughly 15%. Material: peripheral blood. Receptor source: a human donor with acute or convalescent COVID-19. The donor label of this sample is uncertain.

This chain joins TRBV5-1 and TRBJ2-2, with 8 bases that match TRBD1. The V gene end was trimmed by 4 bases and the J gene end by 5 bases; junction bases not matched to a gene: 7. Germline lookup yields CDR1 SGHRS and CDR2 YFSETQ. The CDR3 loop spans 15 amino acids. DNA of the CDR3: TGCGCCAGCAGCCTGGACAGGGCGAGGACCGGGGAGCTGTTTTTT. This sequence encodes CASSLDRARTGELFF.

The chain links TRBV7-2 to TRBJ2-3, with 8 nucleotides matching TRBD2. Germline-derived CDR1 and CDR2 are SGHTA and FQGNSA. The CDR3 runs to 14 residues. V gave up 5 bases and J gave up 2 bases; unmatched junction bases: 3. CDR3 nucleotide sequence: TGTGCCAGCAGCGCGGGAGGACACACAGATACGCAGTATTTT. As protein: CASSAGGHTDTQYF.

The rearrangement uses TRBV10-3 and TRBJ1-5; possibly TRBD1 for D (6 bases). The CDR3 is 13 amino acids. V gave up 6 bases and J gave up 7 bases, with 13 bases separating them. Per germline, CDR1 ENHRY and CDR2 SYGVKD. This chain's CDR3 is CAISPGHSQPQHF. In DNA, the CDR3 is TGTGCCATCAGCCCGGGACATTCCCAGCCCCAGCATTTT.

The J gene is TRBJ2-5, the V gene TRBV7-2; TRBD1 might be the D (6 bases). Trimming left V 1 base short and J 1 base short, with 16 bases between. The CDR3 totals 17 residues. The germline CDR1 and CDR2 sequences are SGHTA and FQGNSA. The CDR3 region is CASSLGVGGWGQETQYF. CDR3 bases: TGTGCCAGCAGCTTAGGGGTAGGGGGTTGGGGCCAAGAGACCCAGTACTTC.

The CDR3 coding sequence is TGCGCCAGCAGCTTGGGGCTAGCGGGGGCTTTCGTACAAGAGACCCAGTACTTC. Protein product: CASSLGLAGAFVQETQYF. The chain uses TRBV5-1 and TRBJ2-5, with 10 bases that match TRBD2. CDR1 is SGHRS and CDR2 is YFSETQ in the germline V gene. Trimming took 0 bases from V and 2 from J; bases not matched to a gene: 10. The CDR3 has 18 amino acids.

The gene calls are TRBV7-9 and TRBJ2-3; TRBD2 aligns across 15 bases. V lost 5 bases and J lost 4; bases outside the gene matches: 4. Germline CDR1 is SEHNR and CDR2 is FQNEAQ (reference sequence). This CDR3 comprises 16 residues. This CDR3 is CASSRTSGGAADTQYF. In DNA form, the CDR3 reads TGTGCCAGCAGCAGGACTAGCGGGGGGGCTGCAGATACGCAGTATTTT.

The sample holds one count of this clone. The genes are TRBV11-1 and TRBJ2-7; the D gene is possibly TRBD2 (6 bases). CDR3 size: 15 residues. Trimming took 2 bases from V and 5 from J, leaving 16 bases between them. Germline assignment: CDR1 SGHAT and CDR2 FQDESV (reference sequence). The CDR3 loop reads CASSLSAGQSNEQYF. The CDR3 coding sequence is TGTGCCAGCAGCTTATCTGCGGGGCAGTCCAACGAGCAGTACTTC. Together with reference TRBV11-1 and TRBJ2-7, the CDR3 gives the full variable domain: EAEVAQSPRYKITEKSQAVAFWCDPISGHATLYWYRQILGQGPELLVQFQDESVVDDSQLPKDRFSAERLKGVDSTLKIQPAELGDSAMYLCASSLSAGQSNEQYFGPGTRLTVT.

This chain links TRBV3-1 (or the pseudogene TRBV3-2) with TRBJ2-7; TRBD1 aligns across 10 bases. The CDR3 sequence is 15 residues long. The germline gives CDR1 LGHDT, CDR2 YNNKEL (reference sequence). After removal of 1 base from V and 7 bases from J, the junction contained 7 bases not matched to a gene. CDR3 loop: CASSQGGTGAREQYF. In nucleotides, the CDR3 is TGTGCCAGCAGCCAAGGAGGGACAGGGGCGCGGGAGCAGTACTTC.

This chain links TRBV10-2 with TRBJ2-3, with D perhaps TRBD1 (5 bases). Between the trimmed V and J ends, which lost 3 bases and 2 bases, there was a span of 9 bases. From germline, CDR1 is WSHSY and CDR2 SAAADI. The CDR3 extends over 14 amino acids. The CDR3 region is CASSDGGATDTQYF. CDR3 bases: TGCGCCAGCAGTGATGGTGGGGCCACAGATACGCAGTATTTT.

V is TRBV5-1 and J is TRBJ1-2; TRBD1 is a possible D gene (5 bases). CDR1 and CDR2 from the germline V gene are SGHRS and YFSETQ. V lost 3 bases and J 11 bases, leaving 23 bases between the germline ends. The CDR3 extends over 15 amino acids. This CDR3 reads CASSSGGTEVSGYTF. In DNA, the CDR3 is TGCGCCAGCAGCTCAGGAGGGACTGAGGTATCTGGGTACACCTTC.

CDR3 in DNA: TGTGCCAGTAGTATCGGGGGGAAAAACTCCTACGAGCAGTACTTC. It specifies CASSIGGKNSYEQYF. The chain combines TRBV19 with TRBJ2-7; 7 bases align to TRBD2. J was trimmed by 0 bases and V by 3 bases; bases with no gene match: 5. This CDR3 comprises 15 residues. Germline-derived CDR1 and CDR2 are LNHDA and SQIVND (reference sequence). Combining the CDR3 with reference TRBV19 and TRBJ2-7 gives the whole variable domain DGGITQSPKYLFRKEGQNVTLSCEQNLNHDAMYWYRQDPGQGLRLIYYSQIVNDFQKGDIAEGYSVSREKKESFPLTVTSAQKNPTAFYLCASSIGGKNSYEQYFGPGTRLTVT.

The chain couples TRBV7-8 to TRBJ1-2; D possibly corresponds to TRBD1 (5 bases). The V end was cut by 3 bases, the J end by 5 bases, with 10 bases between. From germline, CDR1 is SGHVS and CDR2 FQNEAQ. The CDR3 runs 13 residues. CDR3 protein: CASSLTEFYGYTF. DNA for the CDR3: TGTGCCAGCAGCTTGACAGAATTTTATGGCTACACCTTC.

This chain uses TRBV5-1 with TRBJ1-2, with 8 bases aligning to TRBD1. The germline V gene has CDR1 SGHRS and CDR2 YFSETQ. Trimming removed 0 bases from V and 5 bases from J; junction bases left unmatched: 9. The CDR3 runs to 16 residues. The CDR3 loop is CASSLDQGASAYGYTF. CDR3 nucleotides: TGCGCCAGCAGCTTGGATCAGGGGGCTAGCGCTTATGGCTACACCTTC.

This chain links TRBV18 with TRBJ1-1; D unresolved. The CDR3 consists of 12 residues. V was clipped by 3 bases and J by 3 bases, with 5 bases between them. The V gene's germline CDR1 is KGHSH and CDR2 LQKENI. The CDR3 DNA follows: TGTGCCAGCTCACCGAGGGACACTGAAGCTTTCTTT. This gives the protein CASSPRDTEAFF.

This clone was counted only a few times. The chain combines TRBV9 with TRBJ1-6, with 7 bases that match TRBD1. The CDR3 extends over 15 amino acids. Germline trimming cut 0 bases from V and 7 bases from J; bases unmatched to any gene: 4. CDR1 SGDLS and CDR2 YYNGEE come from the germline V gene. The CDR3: CASSVDRGVNSPLHF. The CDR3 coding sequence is TGTGCCAGCAGCGTAGACAGGGGAGTCAATTCACCCCTCCACTTT.

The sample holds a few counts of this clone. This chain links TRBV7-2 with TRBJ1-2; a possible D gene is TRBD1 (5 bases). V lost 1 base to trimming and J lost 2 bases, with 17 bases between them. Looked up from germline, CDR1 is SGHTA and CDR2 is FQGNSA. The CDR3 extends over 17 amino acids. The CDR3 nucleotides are TGTGCCAGCAGCTTAGGCGCCGCTGGCAGGGTAAACTATGGCTACACCTTC. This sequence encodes CASSLGAAGRVNYGYTF.

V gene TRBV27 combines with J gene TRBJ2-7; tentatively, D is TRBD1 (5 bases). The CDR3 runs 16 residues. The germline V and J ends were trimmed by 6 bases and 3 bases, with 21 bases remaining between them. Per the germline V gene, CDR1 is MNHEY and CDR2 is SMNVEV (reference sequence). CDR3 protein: CASRPFPGSGLYEQYF. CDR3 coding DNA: TGTGCCAGCAGGCCCTTCCCAGGGTCAGGCCTCTACGAGCAGTACTTC.

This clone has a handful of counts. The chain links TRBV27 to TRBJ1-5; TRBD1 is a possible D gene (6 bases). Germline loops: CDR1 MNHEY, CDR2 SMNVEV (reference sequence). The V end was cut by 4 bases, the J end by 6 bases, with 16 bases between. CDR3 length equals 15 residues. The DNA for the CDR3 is TGTGCCAGCAGTTCAAACCCAGGGGCGGCTCAGCCCCAGCATTTT. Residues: CASSSNPGAAQPQHF.

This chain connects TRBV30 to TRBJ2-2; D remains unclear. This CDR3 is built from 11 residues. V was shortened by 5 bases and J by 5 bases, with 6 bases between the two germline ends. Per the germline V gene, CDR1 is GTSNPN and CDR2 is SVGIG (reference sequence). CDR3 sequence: CAWGQTGELFF. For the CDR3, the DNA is TGTGCCTGGGGGCAGACCGGGGAGCTGTTTTTT.

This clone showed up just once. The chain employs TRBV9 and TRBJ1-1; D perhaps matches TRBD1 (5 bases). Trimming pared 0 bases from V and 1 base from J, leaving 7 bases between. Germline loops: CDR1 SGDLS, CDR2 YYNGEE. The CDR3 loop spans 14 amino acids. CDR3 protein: CASSVVDRNTEAFF. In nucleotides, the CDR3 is TGTGCCAGCAGCGTAGTCGACAGGAACACTGAAGCTTTCTTT.

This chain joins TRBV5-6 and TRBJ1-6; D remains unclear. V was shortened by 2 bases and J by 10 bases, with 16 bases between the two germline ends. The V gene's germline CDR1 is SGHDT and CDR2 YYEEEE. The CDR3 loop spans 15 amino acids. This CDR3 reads CASSFGVATGSPLHF. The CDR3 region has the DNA TGTGCCAGCAGCTTCGGGGTTGCCACGGGGTCACCCCTCCACTTT.

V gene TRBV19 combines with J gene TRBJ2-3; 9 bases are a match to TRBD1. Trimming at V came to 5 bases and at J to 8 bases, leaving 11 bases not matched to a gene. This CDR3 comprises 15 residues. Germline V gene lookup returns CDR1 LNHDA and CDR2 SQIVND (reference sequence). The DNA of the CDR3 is TGTGCCAGTAGTCCCCTGGGGACAGGGTTAGTTACGCAGTATTTT. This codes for CASSPLGTGLVTQYF.

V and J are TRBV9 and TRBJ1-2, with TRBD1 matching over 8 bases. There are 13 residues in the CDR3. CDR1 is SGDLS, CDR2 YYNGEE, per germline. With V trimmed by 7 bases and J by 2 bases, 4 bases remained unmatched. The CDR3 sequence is CASAGGANYGYTF. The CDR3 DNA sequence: TGTGCCAGCGCAGGGGGCGCAAACTATGGCTACACCTTC.

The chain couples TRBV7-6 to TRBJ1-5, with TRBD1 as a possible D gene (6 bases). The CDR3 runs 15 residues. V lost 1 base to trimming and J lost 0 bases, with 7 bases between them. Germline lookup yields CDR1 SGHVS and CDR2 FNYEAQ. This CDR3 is CASSLDRDSNQPQHF. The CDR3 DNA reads TGTGCCAGCAGCTTAGACAGGGATAGCAATCAGCCCCAGCATTTT.

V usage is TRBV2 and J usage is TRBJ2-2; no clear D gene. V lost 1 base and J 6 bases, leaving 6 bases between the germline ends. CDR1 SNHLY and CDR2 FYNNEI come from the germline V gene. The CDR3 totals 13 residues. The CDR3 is CASSEVEAGELFF. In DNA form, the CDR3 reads TGTGCCAGCAGTGAAGTCGAGGCCGGGGAGCTGTTTTTT. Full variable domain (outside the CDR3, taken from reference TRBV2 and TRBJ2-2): EPEVTQTPSHQVTQMGQEVILRCVPISNHLYFYWYRQILGQKVEFLVSFYNNEISEKSEIFDDQFSVERPDGSNFTLKIRSTKLEDSAMYFCASSEVEAGELFFGEGSRLTVL.

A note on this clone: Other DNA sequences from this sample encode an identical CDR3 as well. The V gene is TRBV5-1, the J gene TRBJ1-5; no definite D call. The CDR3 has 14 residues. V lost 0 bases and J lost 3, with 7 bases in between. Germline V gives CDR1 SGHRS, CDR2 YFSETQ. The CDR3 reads CASSLGGHNQPQHF. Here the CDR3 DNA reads TGCGCCAGCAGCTTGGGAGGGCACAATCAGCCCCAGCATTTT. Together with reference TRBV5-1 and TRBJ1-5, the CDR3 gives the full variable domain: KAGVTQTPRYLIKTRGQQVTLSCSPISGHRSVSWYQQTPGQGLQFLFEYFSETQRNKGNFPGRFSGRQFSNSRSEMNVSTLELGDSALYLCASSLGGHNQPQHFGDGTRLSIL.

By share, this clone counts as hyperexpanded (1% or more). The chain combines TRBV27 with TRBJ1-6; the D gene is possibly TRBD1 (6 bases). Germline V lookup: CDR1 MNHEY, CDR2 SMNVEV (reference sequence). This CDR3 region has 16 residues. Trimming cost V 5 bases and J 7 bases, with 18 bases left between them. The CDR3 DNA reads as TGTGCCAGCAGTACTGGCTGGACACAGGGAAATTCACCCCTCCACTTT. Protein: CASSTGWTQGNSPLHF.

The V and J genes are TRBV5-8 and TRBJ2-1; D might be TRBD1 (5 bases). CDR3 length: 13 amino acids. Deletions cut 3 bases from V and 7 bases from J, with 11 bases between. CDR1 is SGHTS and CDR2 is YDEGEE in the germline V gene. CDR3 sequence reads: CASSSQGYNEQFF. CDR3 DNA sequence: TGTGCCAGCAGCTCCCAGGGTTATAATGAGCAGTTCTTC.